This is a list of T cell receptor beta chains from one sample in a study of identifying expanded T cells in peripheral blood. Generated by immunoSEQ multiplex PCR, the TCRdb table keeps only in-frame clones and is missing some. The sample lists more than 85,000 clones; approximately 88% were seen once. Sequencing used blood. The receptors were sampled from a person aged 18-69 years in good health. The CDR3 runs from the conserved cysteine through the conserved F or W. Fields, in order: CDR3 protein, J gene, V gene.

CDR3 protein: CASRVGQGGGNTIYF
J gene: TRBJ1-3
V gene: TRBV6-1

CDR3 protein: CASSVDVVSDNEQFF
J gene: TRBJ2-1
V gene: TRBV9

CDR3 protein: CASSLVAGVDYNEQFF
J gene: TRBJ2-1
V gene: TRBV5-1

CDR3 protein: CASNIGQGTQETQYF
J gene: TRBJ2-5
V gene: TRBV6-6

CDR3 protein: CASSLPGTRNNEQFF
J gene: TRBJ2-1
V gene: TRBV27

CDR3 protein: CASSYGGRLEEKLFF
J gene: TRBJ1-4
V gene: TRBV6-5

CDR3 protein: CASSAEGTSSGYTF
J gene: TRBJ1-2
V gene: TRBV7-9

CDR3 protein: CASSPVGQGIEQYF
J gene: TRBJ2-7
V gene: TRBV27

CDR3 protein: CASSLSRSTEAFF
J gene: TRBJ1-1
V gene: TRBV7-3

CDR3 protein: CASSGGGRLQETQYF
J gene: TRBJ2-5
V gene: TRBV18

CDR3 protein: CASSERAHTGELFF
J gene: TRBJ2-2
V gene: TRBV2

CDR3 protein: CASSDRGRGTEAFF
J gene: TRBJ1-1
V gene: TRBV6-5

CDR3 protein: CASSSTGPNNSPLHF
J gene: TRBJ1-6
V gene: TRBV19

CDR3 protein: CASRESGDHQPQHF
J gene: TRBJ1-5
V gene: TRBV7-9

CDR3 protein: CATRQGVDSPLHF
J gene: TRBJ1-6
V gene: TRBV10-3

CDR3 protein: CASSSRQGRLNTEAFF
J gene: TRBJ1-1
V gene: TRBV7-2

CDR3 protein: CASSPRTGQNIQYF
J gene: TRBJ2-4
V gene: TRBV7-2

CDR3 protein: CASSLVAGLTDTQYF
J gene: TRBJ2-3
V gene: TRBV9

CDR3 protein: CASSLAGDGNIQYF
J gene: TRBJ2-4
V gene: TRBV5-1

CDR3 protein: CASSFTLAGVTDTQYF
J gene: TRBJ2-3
V gene: TRBV5-4

CDR3 protein: CASSGGLAGGSHNEQFF
J gene: TRBJ2-1
V gene: TRBV9

CDR3 protein: CASSSETGGYGYTF
J gene: TRBJ1-2
V gene: TRBV6-6

CDR3 protein: CASSSRTGNGGANVLTF
J gene: TRBJ2-6
V gene: TRBV5-6

CDR3 protein: CASTPLKSSGANVLTF
J gene: TRBJ2-6
V gene: TRBV5-1

CDR3 protein: CSVVGPNYEQYF
J gene: TRBJ2-7
V gene: TRBV29-1

CDR3 protein: CASSVSGGQNQETQYF
J gene: TRBJ2-5
V gene: TRBV7-9

CDR3 protein: CASSYGGRSNEKLFF
J gene: TRBJ1-4
V gene: TRBV6-5

CDR3 protein: CASSSGQGTNNEQFF
J gene: TRBJ2-1
V gene: TRBV2

CDR3 protein: CASSLTGGRTDTQYF
J gene: TRBJ2-3
V gene: TRBV5-8

CDR3 protein: CASHPSAVNHEQYF
J gene: TRBJ2-7
V gene: TRBV6-5

CDR3 protein: CASRTGTDQPQHF
J gene: TRBJ1-5
V gene: TRBV2

CDR3 protein: CASSIVGLAGNSYNEQFF
J gene: TRBJ2-1
V gene: TRBV19

CDR3 protein: CASSLGGASGQETQYF
J gene: TRBJ2-5
V gene: TRBV5-4

CDR3 protein: CASSYVGTSGYEQYF
J gene: TRBJ2-7
V gene: TRBV6-6

CDR3 protein: CASSQDDAGGETQYF
J gene: TRBJ2-5
V gene: TRBV4-1

CDR3 protein: CASSERGGYNEQFF
J gene: TRBJ2-1
V gene: TRBV10-2

CDR3 protein: CASGTYEQYF
J gene: TRBJ2-7
V gene: TRBV28

CDR3 protein: CASSYKADTQYF
J gene: TRBJ2-3
V gene: TRBV7-2